This T cell receptor (beta chain) is from a study of T cell clonality in common variable immunodeficiency. Germline-derived CDR1 and CDR2 are KGHSH and LQKENI. Deletions cut 6 bases from V and 7 bases from J, with 10 bases between. The CDR3 is made up of 12 amino acids. Only a few counts were recorded for this clone. The antigen remains undetermined. From the germline J gene comes the end of the CDR3, since the read stops 3 residues before it. Patients had low serum IgG, IgA and/or IgM and specific antibody deficiency. Sequencing input was equivalent genomic DNA from CVID and controls. Data came from immunoSEQ multiplex PCR; TCRdb stores just in-frame clones and leaves some out. In total the sample includes some 11,000 clones, none of them seen once. General study findings and limits: Compared with healthy controls, CVID subjects showed increased TCRbeta clonality, mostly in about a third. CVID subjects shared fewer TCRbeta clones than healthy controls did. In common variable immunodeficiency, TCR beta chains reportedly carried fewer deletions and N-nucleotide insertions.

The chain couples TRBV18 to TRBJ2-1; D perhaps matches TRBD2 (5 bases). This receptor was taken from a human donor with common variable immunodeficiency. Material for sequencing was peripheral blood mononuclear cells. CDR3 region: CASSRVSNEQFF. The CDR3 DNA, read in part, is TGTGCCAGCTCGCGGGTTTCGAATGAG.